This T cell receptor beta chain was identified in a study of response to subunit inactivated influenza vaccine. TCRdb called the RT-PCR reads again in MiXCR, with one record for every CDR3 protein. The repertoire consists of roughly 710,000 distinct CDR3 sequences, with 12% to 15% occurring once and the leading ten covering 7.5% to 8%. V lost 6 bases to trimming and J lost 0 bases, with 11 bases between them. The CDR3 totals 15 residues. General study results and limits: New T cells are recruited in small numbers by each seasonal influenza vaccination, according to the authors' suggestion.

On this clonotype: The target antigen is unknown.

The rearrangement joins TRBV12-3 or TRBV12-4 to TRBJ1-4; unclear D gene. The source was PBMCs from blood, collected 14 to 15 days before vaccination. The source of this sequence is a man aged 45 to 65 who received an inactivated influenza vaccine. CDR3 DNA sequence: TGTGCCAGCAGACGTCGTAGGTCAACTAATGAAAAACTGTTTTTT. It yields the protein CASRRRRSTNEKLFF.